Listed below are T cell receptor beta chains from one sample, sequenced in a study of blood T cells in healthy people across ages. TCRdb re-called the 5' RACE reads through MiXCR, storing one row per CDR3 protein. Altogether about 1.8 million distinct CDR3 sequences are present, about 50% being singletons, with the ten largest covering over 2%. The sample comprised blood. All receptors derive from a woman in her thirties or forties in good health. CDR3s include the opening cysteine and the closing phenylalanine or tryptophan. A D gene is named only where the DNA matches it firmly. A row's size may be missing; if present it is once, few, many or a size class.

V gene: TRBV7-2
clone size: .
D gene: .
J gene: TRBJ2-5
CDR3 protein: CASAGGEETQYF
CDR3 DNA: TGTGCCAGCGCTGGGGGCGAAGAGACCCAGTACTTC

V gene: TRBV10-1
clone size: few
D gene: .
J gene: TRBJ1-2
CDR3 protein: CASSESNRASGYTF
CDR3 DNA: TGCGCCAGCAGTGAGTCGAACAGGGCCTCTGGCTACACCTTC

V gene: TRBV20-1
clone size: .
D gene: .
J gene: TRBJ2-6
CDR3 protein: CSALNRAGANVLTF
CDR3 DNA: TGCAGTGCTTTGAACAGGGCTGGGGCCAACGTCCTGACTTTC

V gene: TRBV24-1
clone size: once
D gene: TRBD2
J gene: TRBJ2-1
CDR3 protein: CATGASGGNEQFF
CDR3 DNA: TGTGCCACCGGAGCATCGGGGGGCAATGAGCAGTTCTTC

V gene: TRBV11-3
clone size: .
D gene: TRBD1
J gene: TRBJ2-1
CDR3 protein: CASSLEDRGFNEQFF
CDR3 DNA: TGTGCCAGCAGCTTAGAGGACAGGGGGTTCAATGAGCAGTTCTTC

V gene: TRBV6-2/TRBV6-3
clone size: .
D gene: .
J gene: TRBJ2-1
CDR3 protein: CASSKFTGAYSYNEQFF
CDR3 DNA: TGTGCCAGCAGCAAATTTACTGGGGCTTACTCCTACAATGAGCAGTTCTTC

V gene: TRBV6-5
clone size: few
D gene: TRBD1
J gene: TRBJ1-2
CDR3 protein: CASSYPSQGNYGYTF
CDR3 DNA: TGTGCCAGCAGTTACCCGTCACAGGGGAACTATGGCTACACCTTC

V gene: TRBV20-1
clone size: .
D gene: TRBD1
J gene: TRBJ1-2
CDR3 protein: CSASLQGVAYGYTF
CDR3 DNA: TGCAGTGCTTCCCTACAGGGGGTGGCCTATGGCTACACCTTC

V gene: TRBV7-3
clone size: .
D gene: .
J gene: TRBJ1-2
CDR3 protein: CASSPVGREDGYTF
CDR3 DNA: TGTGCCAGCAGCCCGGTCGGCAGGGAAGATGGCTACACCTTC

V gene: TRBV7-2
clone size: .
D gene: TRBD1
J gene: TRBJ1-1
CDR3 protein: CASSYDRDNTEAFF
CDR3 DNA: TGTGCCAGCAGCTATGACAGGGACAACACTGAAGCTTTCTTT

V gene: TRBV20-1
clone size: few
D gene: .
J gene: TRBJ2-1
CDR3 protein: CSAPPPGAFF
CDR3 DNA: TGCAGTGCTCCCCCTCCAGGAGCGTTCTTC